The 7 T cell receptor beta chains below were found in one sample sequenced in a study of regulatory T cells in long-lasting Graves disease. Researchers made TCR beta libraries by using iRepertoire HTBI primers and running Arm-PCR on CDR3 regions. MiXCR was run by TCRdb on the multiplex PCR reads, yielding one entry per CDR3 protein. The table records approximately 290,000 distinct CDR3 sequences, 20% to 25% of them present only once. Time point: persistent/refractory GD, antithyroid drugs over 5 years with positive TRAb. From PBMCs, RNA was extracted and then used to make the TCR library. Sequencing was performed on peripheral blood mononuclear cells (PBMCs), taken when the disease was refractory, from a patient treated with antithyroid drugs. Receptor source: a female donor with Graves disease.

The sample holds a few counts of this clonotype. V gene TRBV28 combines with J gene TRBJ1-2; TRBD1 might be the D (6 bases). Trimming removed 6 bases at V and 7 bases at J, with 15 bases between. Per germline, CDR1 MDHEN and CDR2 SYDVKM. The CDR3 extends over 13 amino acids. DNA of the CDR3: TGTGCCAGCAGCCGACCAGGGGAGCGTGGCTACACCTTC. Amino acid sequence: CASSRPGERGYTF.

The chain carries TRBV20-1 and TRBJ1-1; weak D call: TRBD1 (5 bases). The CDR3 has 13 amino acids. Trimming took off 0 bases at V and 0 bases at J, with 5 bases between the two ends. The germline V gene has CDR1 DFQATT and CDR2 SNEGSKA (reference sequence). The CDR3 protein is CSAREGLNTEAFF. CDR3 nucleotide sequence: TGCAGTGCTAGAGAGGGGCTGAACACTGAAGCTTTCTTT.

Turning to this clonotype: A much larger clone lies a single base off, so this may be a read error. The chain carries TRBV28 and TRBJ1-1; D is ambiguous. Germline CDR1 is MDHEN and CDR2 is SYDVKM. The length of the CDR3 is 12 residues. CDR3 protein: CTSSLWNTEAFF. CDR3 coding DNA: TGTACCAGCAGTTTATGGAACACTGAAGCTTTCTTT.

The chain combines TRBV12-3 or TRBV12-4 with TRBJ2-2; the D is unclear. The V gene lost 1 base and the J gene lost 9 bases, with 12 bases spanning the gap. CDR3 length: 14 amino acids. DNA of the CDR3: TGTGCCAGCAGTTTAGGAGAAATAAGATGGGAGCTGTTTTTT. This codes for CASSLGEIRWELFF.

The chain couples TRBV29-1 to TRBJ2-7; possibly TRBD2 for D (5 bases). V dropped 7 bases and J dropped 6 bases, with 10 bases sitting between them. The CDR3 has 10 residues. Germline V gene sequence: CDR1 SQVTM, CDR2 ANQGSEA. The CDR3 loop reads CSGGDTEQYF. The CDR3 region has the DNA TGCAGCGGGGGAGACACCGAGCAGTACTTC.

This clonotype was seen a handful of times. The V and J genes are TRBV5-1 and TRBJ2-7, with TRBD2 matching 11 bases. Germline loops: CDR1 SGHRS, CDR2 YFSETQ. J was trimmed by 3 bases and V by 7 bases; bases with no gene match: 6. The CDR3 is 14 residues long. CDR3 loop: CASQLAGVVYEQYF. CDR3 in DNA: TGCGCCAGCCAACTAGCGGGAGTAGTCTACGAGCAGTACTTC. Full variable domain (rest looked up from reference TRBV5-1 and TRBJ2-7): KAGVTQTPRYLIKTRGQQVTLSCSPISGHRSVSWYQQTPGQGLQFLFEYFSETQRNKGNFPGRFSGRQFSNSRSEMNVSTLELGDSALYLCASQLAGVVYEQYFGPGTRLTVT.

The chain couples TRBV19 to TRBJ2-5, with 7 nucleotides matching TRBD2. TRBJ2-1 explains the end of the DNA better; the J call may be wrong. Germline V lookup: CDR1 LNHDA, CDR2 SQIVND (reference sequence). The CDR3 extends over 16 amino acids. DNA of the CDR3: TGTGCCAGTAGTATAGTGGGGGGAGGGCCAATGGATGAGCAGTTCTTC. Translating gives CASSIVGGGPMDEQFF.